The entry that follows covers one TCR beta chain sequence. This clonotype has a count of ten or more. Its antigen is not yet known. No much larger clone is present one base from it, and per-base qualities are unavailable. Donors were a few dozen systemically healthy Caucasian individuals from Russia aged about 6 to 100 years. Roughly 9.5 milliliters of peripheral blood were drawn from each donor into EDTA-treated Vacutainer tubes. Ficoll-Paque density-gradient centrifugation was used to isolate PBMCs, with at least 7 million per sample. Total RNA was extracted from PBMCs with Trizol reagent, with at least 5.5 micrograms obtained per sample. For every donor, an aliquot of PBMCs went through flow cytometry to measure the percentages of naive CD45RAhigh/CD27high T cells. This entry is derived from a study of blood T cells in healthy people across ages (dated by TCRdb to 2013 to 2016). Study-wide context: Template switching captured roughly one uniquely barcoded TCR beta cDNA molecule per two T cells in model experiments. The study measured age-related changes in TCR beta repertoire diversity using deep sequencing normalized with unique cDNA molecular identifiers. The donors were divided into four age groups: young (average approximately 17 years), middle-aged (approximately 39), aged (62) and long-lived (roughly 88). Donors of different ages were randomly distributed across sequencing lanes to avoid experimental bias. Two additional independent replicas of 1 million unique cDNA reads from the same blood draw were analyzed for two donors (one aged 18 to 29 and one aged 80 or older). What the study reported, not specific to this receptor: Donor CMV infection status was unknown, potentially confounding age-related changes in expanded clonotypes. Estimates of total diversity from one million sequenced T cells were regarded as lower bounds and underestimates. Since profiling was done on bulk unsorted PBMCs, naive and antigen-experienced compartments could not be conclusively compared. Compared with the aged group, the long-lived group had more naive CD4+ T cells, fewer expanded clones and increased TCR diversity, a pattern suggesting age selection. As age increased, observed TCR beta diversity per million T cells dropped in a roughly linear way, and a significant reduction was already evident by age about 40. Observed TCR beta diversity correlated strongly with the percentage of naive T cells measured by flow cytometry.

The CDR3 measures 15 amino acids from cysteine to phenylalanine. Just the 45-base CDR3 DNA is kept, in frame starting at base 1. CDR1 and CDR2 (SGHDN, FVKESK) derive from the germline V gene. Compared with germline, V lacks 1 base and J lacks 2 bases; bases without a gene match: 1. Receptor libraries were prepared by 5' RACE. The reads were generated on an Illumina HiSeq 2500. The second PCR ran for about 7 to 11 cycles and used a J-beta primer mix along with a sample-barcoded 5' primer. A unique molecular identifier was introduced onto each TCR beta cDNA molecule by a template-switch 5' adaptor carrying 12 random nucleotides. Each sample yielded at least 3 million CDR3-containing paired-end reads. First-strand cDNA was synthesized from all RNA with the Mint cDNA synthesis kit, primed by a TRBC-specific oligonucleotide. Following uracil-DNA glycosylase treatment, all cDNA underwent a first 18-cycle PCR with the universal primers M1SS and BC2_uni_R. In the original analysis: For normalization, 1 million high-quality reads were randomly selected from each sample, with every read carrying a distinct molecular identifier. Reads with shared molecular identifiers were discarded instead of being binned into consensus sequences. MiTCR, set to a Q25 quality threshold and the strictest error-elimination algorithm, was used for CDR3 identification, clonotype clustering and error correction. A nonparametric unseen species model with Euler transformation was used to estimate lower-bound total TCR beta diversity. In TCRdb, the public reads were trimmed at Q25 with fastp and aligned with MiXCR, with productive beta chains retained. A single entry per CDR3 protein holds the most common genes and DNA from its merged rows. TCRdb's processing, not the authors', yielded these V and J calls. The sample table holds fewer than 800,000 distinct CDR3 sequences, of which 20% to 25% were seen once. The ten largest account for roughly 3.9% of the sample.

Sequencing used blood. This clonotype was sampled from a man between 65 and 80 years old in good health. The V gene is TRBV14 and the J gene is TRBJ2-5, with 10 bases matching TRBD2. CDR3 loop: CASSQVAGGQETQYF. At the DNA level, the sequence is TGTGCCAGCAGCCAAGTAGCGGGAGGACAAGAGACCCAGTACTTC.